This T cell receptor beta chain was sequenced in a study of naive and memory T cell subsets. Points from the study as a whole: In naive cells, over 95% of TCR sequences were seen only once. TCR counts from RNA may reflect activation-linked expression changes.

CMV status came from CD4+ IFNgamma after overnight CMV lysate stimulation. Cells stained for CD3, CD4, CD8, CD45RA and CD27 were sorted into four subsets. An equimolar mix of two oligonucleotides served as the beta constant-region primer for TRBC1 and TRBC2. The ligated cDNA underwent four PCR rounds using SP2 and nested alpha and beta constant-region primers. TCRdb called the UMI-ligation and nested PCR reads again in MiXCR, with one record for every CDR3 protein. Among around 29,000 distinct CDR3 sequences listed, under 20% were seen once. CDR1 and CDR2 from the germline V gene are MGHRA and YSYEKL. V lost 4 bases and J lost 7, with 17 bases in between. The CDR3 has 16 residues. About this clonotype: What it binds is not known.

V is TRBV4-1 and J is TRBJ1-6, with TRBD1 as a possible D gene (5 bases). This sequence originates from a human donor in good health. The sequencing input was effector memory CD4+ T cells from blood. Subset defined: effector memory, CD45RA- CD27-. In DNA, the CDR3 is TGCGCCAGCAGCCCCCAGCAGGGCCGGATAAATTCACCCCTCCACTTT. Protein: CASSPQQGRINSPLHF.